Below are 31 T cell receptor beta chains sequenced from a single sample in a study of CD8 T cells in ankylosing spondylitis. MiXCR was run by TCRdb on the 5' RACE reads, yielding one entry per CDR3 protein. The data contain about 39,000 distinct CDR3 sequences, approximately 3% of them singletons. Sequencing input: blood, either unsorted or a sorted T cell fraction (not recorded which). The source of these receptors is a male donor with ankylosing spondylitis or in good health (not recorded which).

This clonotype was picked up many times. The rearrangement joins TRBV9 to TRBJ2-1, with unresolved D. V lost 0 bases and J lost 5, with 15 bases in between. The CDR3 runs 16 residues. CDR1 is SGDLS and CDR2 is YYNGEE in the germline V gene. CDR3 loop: CASSVGLQNKNNEQFF. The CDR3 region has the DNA TGTGCCAGCAGCGTAGGTTTACAGAATAAGAACAATGAGCAGTTCTTC. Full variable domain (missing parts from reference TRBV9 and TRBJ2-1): DSGVTQTPKHLITATGQRVTLRCSPRSGDLSVYWYQQSLDQGLQFLIQYYNGEERAKGNILERFSAQQFPDLHSELNLSSLELGDSALYFCASSVGLQNKNNEQFFGPGTRLTVL.

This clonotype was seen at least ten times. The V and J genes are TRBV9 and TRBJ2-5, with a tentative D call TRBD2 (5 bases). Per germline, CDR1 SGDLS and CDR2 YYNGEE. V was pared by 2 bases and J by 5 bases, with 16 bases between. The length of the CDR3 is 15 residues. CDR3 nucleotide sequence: TGTGCCAGCAGCGTTGGCGCGGGCGACGGGGAGACCCAGTACTTC. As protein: CASSVGAGDGETQYF.

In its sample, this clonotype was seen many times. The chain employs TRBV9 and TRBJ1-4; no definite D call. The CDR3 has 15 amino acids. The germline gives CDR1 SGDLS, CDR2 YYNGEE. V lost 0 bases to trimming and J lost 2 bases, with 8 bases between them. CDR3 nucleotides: TGTGCCAGCAGCGTAGCCCCCGGCACTAATGAAAAACTGTTTTTT. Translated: CASSVAPGTNEKLFF. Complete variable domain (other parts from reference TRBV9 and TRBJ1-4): DSGVTQTPKHLITATGQRVTLRCSPRSGDLSVYWYQQSLDQGLQFLIQYYNGEERAKGNILERFSAQQFPDLHSELNLSSLELGDSALYFCASSVAPGTNEKLFFGSGTQLSVL.

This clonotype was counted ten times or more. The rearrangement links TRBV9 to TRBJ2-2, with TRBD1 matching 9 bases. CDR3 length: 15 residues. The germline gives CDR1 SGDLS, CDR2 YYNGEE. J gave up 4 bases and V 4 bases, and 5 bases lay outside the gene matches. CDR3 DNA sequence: TGTGCCAGCAGCCCGGGACAGGGCCCCACCGGGGAGCTGTTTTTT. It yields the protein CASSPGQGPTGELFF.

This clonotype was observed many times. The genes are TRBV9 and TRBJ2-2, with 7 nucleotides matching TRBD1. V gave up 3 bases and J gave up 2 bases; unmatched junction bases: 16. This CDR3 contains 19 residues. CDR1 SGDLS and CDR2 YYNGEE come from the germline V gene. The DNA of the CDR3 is TGTGCCAGCAGCGCACAGAACACTACAGGGGCGCTCAACACCGGGGAGCTGTTTTTT. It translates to CASSAQNTTGALNTGELFF.

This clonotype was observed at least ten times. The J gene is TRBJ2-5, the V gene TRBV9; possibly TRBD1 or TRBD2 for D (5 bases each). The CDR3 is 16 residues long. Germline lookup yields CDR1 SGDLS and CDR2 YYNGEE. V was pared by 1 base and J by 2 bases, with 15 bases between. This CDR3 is CASSVSGLGEQETQYF. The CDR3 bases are TGTGCCAGCAGCGTATCGGGGCTAGGAGAACAAGAGACCCAGTACTTC.

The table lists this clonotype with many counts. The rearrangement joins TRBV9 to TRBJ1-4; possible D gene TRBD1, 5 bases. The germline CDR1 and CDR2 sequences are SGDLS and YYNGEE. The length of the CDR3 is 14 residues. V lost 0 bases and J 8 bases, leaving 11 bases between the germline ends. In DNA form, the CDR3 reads TGTGCCAGCAGCGTAGACGGGGCCGGGGAAAAACTGTTTTTT. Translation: CASSVDGAGEKLFF.

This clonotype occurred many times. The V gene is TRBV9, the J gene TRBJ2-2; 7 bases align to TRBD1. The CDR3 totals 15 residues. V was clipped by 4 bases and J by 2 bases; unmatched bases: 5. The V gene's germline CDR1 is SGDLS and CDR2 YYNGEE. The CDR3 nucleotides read TGTGCCAGCAGCCCGAGGGACAGAAACACCGGGGAGCTGTTTTTT. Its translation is CASSPRDRNTGELFF.

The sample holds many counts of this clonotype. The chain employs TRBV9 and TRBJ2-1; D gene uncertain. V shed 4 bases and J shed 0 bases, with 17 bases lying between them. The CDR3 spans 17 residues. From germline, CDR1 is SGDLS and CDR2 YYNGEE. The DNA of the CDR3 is TGTGCCAGCAGCCAAAAACAAGGCCCGAGCTCCTACAATGAGCAGTTCTTC. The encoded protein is CASSQKQGPSSYNEQFF.

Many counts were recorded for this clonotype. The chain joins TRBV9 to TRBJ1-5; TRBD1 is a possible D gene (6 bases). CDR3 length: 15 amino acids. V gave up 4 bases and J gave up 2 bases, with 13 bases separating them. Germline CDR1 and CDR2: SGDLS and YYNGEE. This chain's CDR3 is CASSRGGGGNQPQHF. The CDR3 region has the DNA TGTGCCAGCAGCCGGGGAGGGGGGGGCAATCAGCCCCAGCATTTT.

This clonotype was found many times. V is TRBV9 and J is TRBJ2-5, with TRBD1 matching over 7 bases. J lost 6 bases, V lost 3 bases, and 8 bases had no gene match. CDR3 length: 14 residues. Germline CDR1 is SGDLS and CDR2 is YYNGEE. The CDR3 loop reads CASSGYRGGQTQYF. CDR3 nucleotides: TGTGCCAGCAGCGGCTACAGGGGTGGACAGACCCAGTACTTC.

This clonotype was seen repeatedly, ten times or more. This CDR3 reads CASSIGQGKETQYF. DNA for the CDR3: TGTGCCAGCAGCATTGGACAGGGAAAAGAGACCCAGTACTTC. The chain combines TRBV9 with TRBJ2-5, with 8 bases fitting TRBD1. J was trimmed by 3 bases and V by 4 bases; bases with no gene match: 5. In germline, CDR1 is SGDLS, CDR2 YYNGEE. This CDR3 has 14 amino acids.

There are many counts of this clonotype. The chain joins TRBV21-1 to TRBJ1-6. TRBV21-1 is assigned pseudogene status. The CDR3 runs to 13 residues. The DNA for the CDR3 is TGTGCCAGCAGTCGGTCAGAGAATTCACCCCTCCACTTT. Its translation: CASSRSENSPLHF.

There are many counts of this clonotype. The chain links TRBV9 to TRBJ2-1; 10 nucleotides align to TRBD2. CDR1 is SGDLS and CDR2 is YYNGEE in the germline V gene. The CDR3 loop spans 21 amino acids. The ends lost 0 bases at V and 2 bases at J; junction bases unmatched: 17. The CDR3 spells CASSVGLGSGGLRHPYNEQFF. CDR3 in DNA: TGTGCCAGCAGCGTAGGGCTCGGTAGCGGGGGGCTACGACACCCCTACAATGAGCAGTTCTTC.

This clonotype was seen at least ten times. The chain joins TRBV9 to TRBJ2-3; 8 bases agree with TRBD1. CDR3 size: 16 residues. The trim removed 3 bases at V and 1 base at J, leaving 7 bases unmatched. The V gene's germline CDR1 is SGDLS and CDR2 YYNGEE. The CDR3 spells CASSGRTGIGTDTQYF. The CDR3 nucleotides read TGTGCCAGCAGCGGCCGGACAGGGATCGGCACAGATACGCAGTATTTT.

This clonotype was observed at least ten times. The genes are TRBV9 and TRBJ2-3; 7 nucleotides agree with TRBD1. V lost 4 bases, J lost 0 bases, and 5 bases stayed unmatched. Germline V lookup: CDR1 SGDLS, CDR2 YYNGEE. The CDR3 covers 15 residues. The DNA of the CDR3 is TGTGCCAGCAGCCCCAGACAGGGAAGCACAGATACGCAGTATTTT. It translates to CASSPRQGSTDTQYF.

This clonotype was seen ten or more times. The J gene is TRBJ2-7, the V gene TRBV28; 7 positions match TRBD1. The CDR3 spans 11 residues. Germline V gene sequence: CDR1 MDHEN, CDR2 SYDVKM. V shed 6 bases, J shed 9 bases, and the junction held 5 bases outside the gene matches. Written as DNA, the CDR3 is TGTGCCAGCAGCGGACAGGCACGGCAGTACGTC. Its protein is CASSGQARQYV.

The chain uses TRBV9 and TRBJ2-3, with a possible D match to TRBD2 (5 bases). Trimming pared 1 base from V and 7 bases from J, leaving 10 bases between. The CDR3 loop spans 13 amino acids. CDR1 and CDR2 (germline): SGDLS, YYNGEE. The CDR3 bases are TGTGCCAGCAGCGTAAAGGACTTTTATACGCAGTATTTT. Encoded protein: CASSVKDFYTQYF.

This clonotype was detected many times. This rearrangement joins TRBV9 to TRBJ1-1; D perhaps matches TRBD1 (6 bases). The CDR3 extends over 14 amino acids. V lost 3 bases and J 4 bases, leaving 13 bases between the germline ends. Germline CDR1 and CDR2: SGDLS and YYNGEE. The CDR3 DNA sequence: TGTGCCAGCAGCGCGGGGGGGGGCGGCACTGAAGCTTTCTTT. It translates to CASSAGGGGTEAFF.

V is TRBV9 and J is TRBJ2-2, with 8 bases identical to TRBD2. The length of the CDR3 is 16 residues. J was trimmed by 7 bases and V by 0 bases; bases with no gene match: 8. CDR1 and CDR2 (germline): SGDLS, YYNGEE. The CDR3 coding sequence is TGTGCCAGCAGCGTAGTTGCCGGGAGGGCCGTCGGGGAGCTGTTTTTT. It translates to CASSVVAGRAVGELFF.

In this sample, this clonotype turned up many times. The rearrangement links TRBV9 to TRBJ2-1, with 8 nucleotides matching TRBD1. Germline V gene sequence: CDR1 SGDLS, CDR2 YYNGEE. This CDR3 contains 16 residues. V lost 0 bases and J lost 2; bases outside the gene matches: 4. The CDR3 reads CASSVAGTGAYNEQFF. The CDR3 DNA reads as TGTGCCAGCAGCGTAGCTGGGACAGGAGCCTACAATGAGCAGTTCTTC.

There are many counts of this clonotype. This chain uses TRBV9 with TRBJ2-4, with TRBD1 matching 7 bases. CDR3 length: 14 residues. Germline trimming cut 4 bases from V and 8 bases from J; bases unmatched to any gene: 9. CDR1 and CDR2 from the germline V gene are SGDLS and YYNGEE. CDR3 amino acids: CASSPDRRKDIQYF. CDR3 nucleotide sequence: TGTGCCAGCAGCCCGGACAGGCGGAAGGACATTCAGTACTTC.

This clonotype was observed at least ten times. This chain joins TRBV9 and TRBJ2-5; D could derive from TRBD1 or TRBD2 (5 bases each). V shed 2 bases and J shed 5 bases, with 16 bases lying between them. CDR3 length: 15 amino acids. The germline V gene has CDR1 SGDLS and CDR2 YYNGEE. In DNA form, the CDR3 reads TGTGCCAGCAGCGTGGGGGTAGAGGGTGGGGAGACCCAGTACTTC. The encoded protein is CASSVGVEGGETQYF.

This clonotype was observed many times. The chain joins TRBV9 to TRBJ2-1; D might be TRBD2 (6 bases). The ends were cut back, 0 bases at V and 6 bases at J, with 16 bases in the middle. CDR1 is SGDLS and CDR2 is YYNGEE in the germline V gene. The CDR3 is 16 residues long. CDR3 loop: CASSVAQGAGSNEQFF. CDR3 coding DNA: TGTGCCAGCAGCGTAGCCCAGGGAGCGGGCTCCAATGAGCAGTTCTTC.

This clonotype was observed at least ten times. In DNA form, the CDR3 reads TGTGCCAGCAGCGTGAGCTTCTCTGGGGCCAACGTCCTGACTTTC. Its protein product is CASSVSFSGANVLTF. The chain joins TRBV9 to TRBJ2-6; no definite D call. The CDR3 loop spans 15 amino acids. V lost 2 bases, J lost 0 bases, and 6 bases lay in between. Per the germline V gene, CDR1 is SGDLS and CDR2 is YYNGEE.

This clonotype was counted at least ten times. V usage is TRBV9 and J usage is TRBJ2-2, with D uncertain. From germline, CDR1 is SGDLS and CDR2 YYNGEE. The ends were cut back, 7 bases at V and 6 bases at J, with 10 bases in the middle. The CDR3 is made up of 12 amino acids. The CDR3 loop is CASSKSPGELFF. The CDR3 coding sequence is TGTGCCAGCTCAAAATCCCCCGGGGAGCTGTTTTTT.

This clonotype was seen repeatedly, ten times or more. CDR3 loop: CASSATSDSYNEQFF. DNA for the CDR3: TGTGCCAGCAGCGCCACTAGTGACTCCTACAATGAGCAGTTCTTC. The rearrangement links TRBV9 to TRBJ2-1, with D tentatively TRBD2 (5 bases). There are 15 residues in the CDR3. The germline V and J ends were trimmed by 3 bases and 0 bases, with 10 bases remaining between them. CDR1 is SGDLS, CDR2 YYNGEE, per germline.

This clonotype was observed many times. The CDR3 bases are TGTGCCAGCAGCGTAGGAGGGGCATTTACCTACAATGAGCAGTTCTTC. Translation: CASSVGGAFTYNEQFF. The chain couples TRBV9 to TRBJ2-1; either TRBD1 or TRBD2 may fit D (5 bases each). The CDR3 runs 16 residues. Germline V gene sequence: CDR1 SGDLS, CDR2 YYNGEE. V shed 0 bases and J shed 2 bases, with 12 bases lying between them.

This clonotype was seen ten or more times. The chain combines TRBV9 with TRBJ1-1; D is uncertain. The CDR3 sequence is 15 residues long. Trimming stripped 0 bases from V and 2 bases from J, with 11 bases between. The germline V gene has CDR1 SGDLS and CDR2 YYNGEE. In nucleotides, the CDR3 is TGTGCCAGCAGCGTAGCTCTGGGTTCTAACACTGAAGCTTTCTTT. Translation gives CASSVALGSNTEAFF.

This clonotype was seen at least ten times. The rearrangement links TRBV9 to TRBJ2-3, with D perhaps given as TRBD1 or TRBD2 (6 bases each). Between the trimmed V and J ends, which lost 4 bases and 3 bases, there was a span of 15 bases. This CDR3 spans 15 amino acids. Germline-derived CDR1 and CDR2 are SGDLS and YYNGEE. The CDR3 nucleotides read TGTGCCAGCAGCCCACAAGGGGGGCAGACAGATACGCAGTATTTT. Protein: CASSPQGGQTDTQYF. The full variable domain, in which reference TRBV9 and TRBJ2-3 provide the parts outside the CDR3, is DSGVTQTPKHLITATGQRVTLRCSPRSGDLSVYWYQQSLDQGLQFLIQYYNGEERAKGNILERFSAQQFPDLHSELNLSSLELGDSALYFCASSPQGGQTDTQYFGPGTRLTVL.

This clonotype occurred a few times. Here the CDR3 reads CASSVGGRVGTEAFF. The CDR3 DNA is TGTGCCAGCAGCGTAGGGGGCCGGGTGGGGACTGAAGCTTTCTTT. V and J are TRBV9 and TRBJ1-1, with D possibly matching TRBD1 (5 bases). Germline CDR1 reads SGDLS; CDR2 reads YYNGEE. This CDR3 is built from 15 residues. V gave up 0 bases and J gave up 5 bases, with 14 bases separating them.